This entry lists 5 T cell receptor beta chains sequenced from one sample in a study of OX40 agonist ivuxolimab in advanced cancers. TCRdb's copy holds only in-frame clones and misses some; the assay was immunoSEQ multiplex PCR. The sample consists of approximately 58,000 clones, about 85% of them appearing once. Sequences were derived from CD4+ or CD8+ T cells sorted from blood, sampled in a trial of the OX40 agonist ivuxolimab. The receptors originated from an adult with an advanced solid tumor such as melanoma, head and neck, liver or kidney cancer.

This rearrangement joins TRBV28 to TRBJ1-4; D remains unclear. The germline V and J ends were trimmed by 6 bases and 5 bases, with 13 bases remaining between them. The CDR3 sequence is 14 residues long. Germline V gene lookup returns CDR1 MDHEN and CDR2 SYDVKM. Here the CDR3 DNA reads TGTGCCAGCAGACGACCAAATAGCAATGAAAAACTGTTTTTT. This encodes CASRRPNSNEKLFF.

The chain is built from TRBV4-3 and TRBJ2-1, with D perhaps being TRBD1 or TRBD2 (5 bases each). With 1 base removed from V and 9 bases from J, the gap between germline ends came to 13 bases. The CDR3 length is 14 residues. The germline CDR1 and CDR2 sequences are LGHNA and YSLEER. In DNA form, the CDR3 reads TGCGCCAGCAGCCAAGCCCCGGGGCCCGGTGAGCAGTTCTTC. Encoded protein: CASSQAPGPGEQFF.

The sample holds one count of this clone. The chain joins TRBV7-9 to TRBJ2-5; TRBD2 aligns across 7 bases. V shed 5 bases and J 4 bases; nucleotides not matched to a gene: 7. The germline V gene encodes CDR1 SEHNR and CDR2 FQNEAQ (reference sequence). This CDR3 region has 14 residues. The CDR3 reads CASSPGLLAETQYF. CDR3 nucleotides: TGTGCCAGCAGCCCGGGACTATTGGCAGAGACCCAGTACTTC.

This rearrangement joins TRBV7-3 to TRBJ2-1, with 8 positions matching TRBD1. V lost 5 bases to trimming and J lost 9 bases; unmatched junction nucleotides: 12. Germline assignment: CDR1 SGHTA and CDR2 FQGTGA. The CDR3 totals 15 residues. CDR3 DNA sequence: TGTGCCAGCAGCCCCGGACAGGGATTGTTGGGTGAGCAGTTCTTC. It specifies CASSPGQGLLGEQFF.

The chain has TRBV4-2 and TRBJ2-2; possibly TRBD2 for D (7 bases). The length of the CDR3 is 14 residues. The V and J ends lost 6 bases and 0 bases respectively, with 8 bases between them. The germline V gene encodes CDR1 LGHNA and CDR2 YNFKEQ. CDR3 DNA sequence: TGTGCCAGCAGAGGGGGGGCGAACACCGGGGAGCTGTTTTTT. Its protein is CASRGGANTGELFF.